These T cell receptor beta chains were read from a single sample in a study of PD-1 blockade in classical Hodgkin lymphoma. Only in-frame clones appear in the TCRdb table, and some are missing; sequencing was by immunoSEQ multiplex PCR. The data show about 44,000 clones, just over 65% seen once. The source was peripheral blood mononuclear cells (PBMCs), collected before the fourth cycle of nivolumab. The receptors shown here come from a human donor with classical Hodgkin lymphoma. Each CDR3 is given with its conserved first and last residue. A D gene is named only where the DNA matches it firmly. Not all rows give a size; the values are once, few, many and, for expanded clones, a class.

size,V,D,J,DNA,CDR3
.,TRBV6-1,TRBD1,TRBJ1-5,TGTGCCAGCAGTGTGACAGGGGCGAGCAATCAGCCCCAGCATTTT,CASSVTGASNQPQHF
.,TRBV6-5,.,TRBJ1-1,TGTGCCAGCAGTTATCTGAACACTGAAGCTTTCTTT,CASSYLNTEAFF
.,TRBV4-1,.,TRBJ1-4,TGCGCCAGCAGCGCGCGGACAGCAACTAATGAAAAACTGTTTTTT,CASSARTATNEKLFF
.,TRBV6-5,.,TRBJ2-7,TGTGCCAGCAGTTCCGGGGTTCACTACGAGCAGTACTTC,CASSSGVHYEQYF
.,TRBV4-1,.,TRBJ2-7,TGCGCCAGCAGCCGATCCATAGCGGAGGAGCAGTACTTC,CASSRSIAEEQYF
once,TRBV6-5,TRBD1,TRBJ1-2,TGTGCCAGCAGAGATTGGACAGGGGACTCCTATGGCTACACCTTC,CASRDWTGDSYGYTF
.,TRBV28,.,TRBJ2-7,TGTGCCAGCACCGAACCCGGGACCCCGATGGGGTACGAGCAGTACTTC,CASTEPGTPMGYEQYF
few,TRBV28,.,TRBJ1-4,TGTGCCAGCAGTAGGGCCCCTACACCTAATGAAAAACTGTTTTTT,CASSRAPTPNEKLFF
.,TRBV30,.,TRBJ2-7,TGTGCCTGGGTGCGCCAGGGAGGGGGCGAGCAGTACTTC,CAWVRQGGGEQYF
few,TRBV6-1,TRBD1,TRBJ1-2,TGTGCCAGCAGCAGGGAGGGGGCTACCCTCTATGGCTACACCTTC,CASSREGATLYGYTF
few,TRBV28,.,TRBJ2-6,TGTGCCAGCAGCCGAGAGTTCTCTGGGGCCAACGTCCTGACTTTC,CASSREFSGANVLTF
.,TRBV16,.,TRBJ2-2,TGTGCCAGCAGCCCAGTCTCGACCGGGGAGCTGTTTTTT,CASSPVSTGELFF
medium-sized,TRBV7-6,.,TRBJ1-3,TGTGCCAGCAGCCTCGGGTGGGGAACTGGAAACACCATATATTTT,CASSLGWGTGNTIYF
.,TRBV6-5,TRBD2,TRBJ2-7,TGCGCCAGCAGCCCCCCCAGCGGGGCCTCCTACGAGCAGTACTTC,CASSPPSGASYEQYF
.,TRBV7-8,TRBD1,TRBJ2-7,TGTGCCAGCAGCCCCTCCGGGACAGGGCACTACGAGCAGTACTTC,CASSPSGTGHYEQYF
.,TRBV6-5,.,TRBJ2-3,TGTGCCAGCAGTTACTCCCTCCTCGCAGATACGCAGTATTTT,CASSYSLLADTQYF
.,TRBV4-3,.,TRBJ1-2,TGCGCCAGCAGCCGTGGCCTGACAGAAGAGGGCTATGGCTACACCTTC,CASSRGLTEEGYGYTF
few,TRBV15,.,TRBJ1-2,TGTGCCACCAGCGAAGGGCTCTATGGCTACACCTTC,CATSEGLYGYTF
.,TRBV5-1,.,TRBJ1-5,TGCGCCAGCAAGGGGTTGTTTCAGCCCCAGCATTTT,CASKGLFQPQHF
.,TRBV6-5,.,TRBJ1-3,TGTGCCAGCAGTTATCGCCGGACAGGAAACACCATATATTTT,CASSYRRTGNTIYF
once,TRBV19,.,TRBJ2-3,TGTGCCAGTAGTACACAGTGGTATACGCAGTATTTT,CASSTQWYTQYF
.,TRBV6-5,.,TRBJ1-2,TGTGCCAGCAGTTACTCGTGGGCAGACCTTCAGAGCTACACCTTC,CASSYSWADLQSYTF
.,TRBV5-1,.,TRBJ1-6,TGCGCCAGCAGATTGGACGGTGATTCACCCCTCCACTTT,CASRLDGDSPLHF
once,TRBV4-1,TRBD2,TRBJ2-2,TGCGCCAGCAGCCAAGTCAGGTTAGCGGGAAATTCGCGAGCCGGGGAGCTGTTTTTT,CASSQVRLAGNSRAGELFF
.,TRBV7-2,.,TRBJ2-5,TGTGCCAGCAGCTTAGTGGTCCAAGAGACCCAGTACTTC,CASSLVVQETQYF
.,TRBV6-5,.,TRBJ1-3,TGTGCCAGCAATGGAAACACCATATATTTT,CASNGNTIYF
.,TRBV5-1,.,TRBJ2-4,TGCGCCAGCAGCTTGGAGGGGCGGACAAAAACTATTCAGTACTTC,CASSLEGRTKTIQYF
.,TRBV30,.,TRBJ1-6,TGTGCCTGGAGTGCAGGGAATAATTCACCCCTCCACTTT,CAWSAGNNSPLHF
.,TRBV15,TRBD1,TRBJ1-2,TGTGCCACCAGCAGCCTGTCAGGGGGTGAACAAGCATACACCTTC,CATSSLSGGEQAYTF
.,TRBV5-4,TRBD1,TRBJ1-1,TGTGTCGGGACAGCCCAAGGCACTGAAGCTTTCTTT,CVGTAQGTEAFF
.,TRBV19,TRBD1,TRBJ2-1,TGTGCCAGTAGTATACACGGACAGGAGGAAAATGAGCAGTTCTTC,CASSIHGQEENEQFF
few,TRBV6-5,.,TRBJ1-2,TGTGCCAGCAGACGTACTTGGGACGTAAACTATGGCTACACCTTC,CASRRTWDVNYGYTF
.,TRBV5-4,.,TRBJ1-3,TGTGCCAGCAGCCGGGAGGCCAGTTACCGCGATCCATCTGGAAACACCATATATTTT,CASSREASYRDPSGNTIYF
.,TRBV7-2,TRBD2,TRBJ2-7,TGTGCCAGCAGCTCCCGAGGGCGGGGTGTAGCGGGAGGGTCCTACGAGCAGTACTTC,CASSSRGRGVAGGSYEQYF
.,TRBV18,TRBD2,TRBJ2-5,TGTGCCAGCTCCGGTCGGGAGGGACAAGAGACCCAGTACTTC,CASSGREGQETQYF
few,TRBV6-1,TRBD1,TRBJ1-5,TGTGCCAGCAGTCCGACAGGGGCCGGCAATCAGCCCCAGCATTTT,CASSPTGAGNQPQHF